The 10 T cell receptor beta chains listed next were all sequenced from one sample in a study of T-cell memory formation after mild COVID-19. TCRdb reanalysed the 5' RACE reads using MiXCR and keeps one entry per CDR3 protein. The sample has under 300,000 distinct CDR3 sequences, roughly 8.2% seen once; the top ten hold around a fifth. The sample consisted of PBMCs or a T cell subset sorted from them (not recorded which). All receptors derive from a man between 18 and 29 years old who had mild COVID-19 (a few samples of this study predate the infection). Cell type and time point are not known.

This chain links TRBV7-2 with TRBJ2-1, with 10 bases matching TRBD2. Germline V lookup: CDR1 SGHTA, CDR2 FQGNSA. The CDR3 length is 15 residues. V shed 5 bases, J shed 7 bases, and the junction held 8 bases outside the gene matches. CDR3 in DNA: TGTGCCAGCAGCCTAACTAGCGGGGAAACAAATGAGCAGTTCTTC. Protein product: CASSLTSGETNEQFF.

This clonotype came up a few times. The chain joins TRBV7-2 to TRBJ2-1, with TRBD2 as a possible D gene (5 bases). The CDR3 extends over 13 amino acids. CDR1 and CDR2 (germline): SGHTA, FQGNSA. Trimming took 7 bases from V and 10 from J, leaving 17 bases between them. CDR3 bases: TGTGCCAGCACCCCTGACTCGGGGTACGAGCAGTTCTTC. This translates into CASTPDSGYEQFF.

This clonotype was seen a handful of times. V is TRBV12-5 and J is TRBJ2-3; 7 bases fit TRBD2. This CDR3 has 16 amino acids. Trimming removed 1 base from V and 2 bases from J; junction bases left unmatched: 6. Looked up from germline, CDR1 is LGHNT and CDR2 is FRNRAP. The CDR3 protein is CASGLGGGGPTDTQYF. In DNA form, the CDR3 reads TGTGCTAGTGGTTTGGGGGGCGGGGGACCCACAGATACGCAGTATTTT. Supplemented by reference TRBV12-5 and TRBJ2-3, the full variable domain reads DARVTQTPRHKVTEMGQEVTMRCQPILGHNTVFWYRQTMMQGLELLAYFRNRAPLDDSGMPKDRFSAEMPDATLATLKIQPSEPRDSAVYFCASGLGGGGPTDTQYFGPGTRLTVL.

In DNA form, the CDR3 reads TGTGCCAGCAGCTTGGCCGGGGGATCGGCTGGGGCCAACGTCCTGACTTTC. It translates to CASSLAGGSAGANVLTF. This sequence joins TRBV5-4 and TRBJ2-6; TRBD2 is a possible D gene (6 bases). This CDR3 has 17 amino acids. Trimming cost V 0 bases and J 2 bases, with 12 bases left between them. Per germline, CDR1 SGHNT and CDR2 YYREEE (reference sequence).

This clonotype has a handful of counts. The J gene is TRBJ2-6, the V gene TRBV6-5, with D unresolved. The CDR3 sequence is 18 residues long. Germline CDR1 is MNHEY and CDR2 is SVGAGI. Trimming removed 0 bases at V and 0 bases at J, with 12 bases between. For the CDR3, the DNA is TGTGCCAGCAGTTACTCACCCGGGTACGCCTCTGGGGCCAACGTCCTGACTTTC. This sequence encodes CASSYSPGYASGANVLTF.

Many counts were recorded for this clonotype. The genes are TRBV5-1 and TRBJ2-1; D gene ambiguous. Germline CDR1 SGHRS, CDR2 YFSETQ. The CDR3 length is 12 residues. Trimming left V 0 bases short and J 9 bases short, with 7 bases between. CDR3 coding DNA: TGCGCCAGCAGCTTGGGCGTCGGTGAGCAGTTCTTC. It is translated as CASSLGVGEQFF.

The rearrangement uses TRBV9 and TRBJ1-1; no reliable D call. From germline, CDR1 is SGDLS and CDR2 YYNGEE. The V gene lost 0 bases and the J gene lost 6 bases, with 9 bases spanning the gap. This CDR3 has 13 residues. Written as DNA, the CDR3 is TGTGCCAGCAGCGTAGTTTTGTCCCCTGAAGCTTTCTTT. Protein product: CASSVVLSPEAFF.

This chain connects TRBV2 to TRBJ1-1, with TRBD1 as a possible D gene (5 bases). V lost 7 bases and J lost 0, with 18 bases in between. Germline CDR1 reads SNHLY; CDR2 reads FYNNEI. This CDR3 region has 16 residues. The CDR3 reads CASNPGAPRMNTEAFF. The DNA for the CDR3 is TGTGCCAGCAATCCCGGGGCGCCTCGCATGAACACTGAAGCTTTCTTT.

In this sample, this clonotype turned up a few times. The V and J genes are TRBV20-1 and TRBJ2-3, with D perhaps TRBD1 or TRBD2 (6 bases each). Germline V CDR1 and CDR2: DFQATT, SNEGSKA (reference sequence). The V end lost 6 bases, the J end lost 6 bases, and 22 bases lay between the germline ends. The CDR3 runs to 15 residues. CDR3 sequence reads: CSALRGQGFGDTQYF. CDR3 coding DNA: TGCAGTGCCTTACGGGGGCAGGGCTTTGGGGATACGCAGTATTTT.

CDR3 amino acids: CSVEDPGASYGYTF. CDR3 coding DNA: TGCAGCGTTGAAGATCCAGGGGCGAGCTATGGCTACACCTTC. The V gene is TRBV29-1, the J gene TRBJ1-2, with D perhaps TRBD1 (6 bases). The V gene lost 0 bases and the J gene lost 4 bases, with 12 bases spanning the gap. Germline CDR1 and CDR2: SQVTM and ANQGSEA. The CDR3 loop spans 14 amino acids.